These T cell receptor beta chains were read from a single sample in a study of blood T cell repertoires in COVID-19. Profiled with immunoSEQ multiplex PCR; TCRdb holds only in-frame clones, not every one. The sample holds roughly 330,000 clones; roughly 87% are singletons and the top ten take around 5.9%. Sequencing used PBMCs or T cells enriched from blood (not recorded which). The receptors shown here come from a woman aged 25 to 39 who had recovered from COVID-19. CDR3s include the opening cysteine and the closing phenylalanine or tryptophan. A D gene is named only where the DNA matches it firmly. A row's size may be missing; if present it is once, few, many or a size class.

v_call	clone_size	j_call	d_call	cdr3_nt	cdr3_aa
TRBV2	-	TRBJ2-2	TRBD2	TGTGCCAGCAGTAGGGGACTAGCGGTAGTTGGGACCGGGGAGCTGTTTTTT	CASSRGLAVVGTGELFF
TRBV18	-	TRBJ1-2	TRBD1	TGTGCCAGCTCACCGAATAACAGGGCAGGGGGCTATGGCTACACCTTC	CASSPNNRAGGYGYTF
TRBV19	-	TRBJ2-7	-	TGTGCCAGTAGTTCGGGATACGAGCAGTACTTC	CASSSGYEQYF
TRBV30	few	TRBJ1-1	-	TGTGCCTGGAGTGTACAGAGGAACACTGAAGCTTTCTTT	CAWSVQRNTEAFF
TRBV18	-	TRBJ2-7	TRBD1	TGTGCCAGCTCACCGTCGAGACAGGGCTACGAGCAGTACTTC	CASSPSRQGYEQYF
TRBV18	-	TRBJ2-1	TRBD1	TGTGCCAGCTCACCGGCAGGACAGGGGAACTACAATGAGCAGTTCTTC	CASSPAGQGNYNEQFF
TRBV27	-	TRBJ2-6	-	TGTGCCAGCAGCCCCCTCTCGGGGGCTGGGGCCAACGTCCTGACTTTC	CASSPLSGAGANVLTF
TRBV27	once	TRBJ1-1	-	TGTGCCAGCAGTTTGGGGGGCTGGGGGGGCGCCATGAACACTGAAGCTTTCTTT	CASSLGGWGGAMNTEAFF
TRBV7-2	-	TRBJ2-1	-	TGTGCCAGCAGCCCGCGACTCCAGGGGAGCATTGAGCAGTTCTTC	CASSPRLQGSIEQFF
TRBV4-2	-	TRBJ2-5	-	TGTGCCAGCAGCCAAGATCGCGGAATAGGGGCCCAGTACTTC	CASSQDRGIGAQYF
TRBV19	-	TRBJ2-5	-	TGTGCCAGTAGTAACCCCTTGGGACAACAGACGGGGGAGACCCAGTACTTC	CASSNPLGQQTGETQYF
TRBV5-1	few	TRBJ2-7	TRBD1	TGCGCCAGCAGCTGGGGGGACAGGGATTCCTACGAGCAGTACTTC	CASSWGDRDSYEQYF
TRBV19	few	TRBJ2-5	-	TGTGCCAGTGCCCCCCAAAGGGGGAACCAAGAGACCCAGTACTTC	CASAPQRGNQETQYF
TRBV5-4	-	TRBJ2-7	-	TGTGCCAGCAGCTTGGAGGCAGGGTTTGGTGAGCAGTACTTC	CASSLEAGFGEQYF
TRBV29-1	once	TRBJ2-7	TRBD2	TGCAGCGCCCGGACTAGCGGGGTGGGGGAGCAGTACTTC	CSARTSGVGEQYF
TRBV7-9	-	TRBJ2-3	TRBD2	TGTGCCAGCAGCTTAGTGCTAGCGGGGGCCGCAGATACGCAGTATTTT	CASSLVLAGAADTQYF
TRBV10-3	few	TRBJ1-1	TRBD1	TGTGCCATCAGTGGCCTGGACAGGCGAAGTTTGAACACTGAAGCTTTCTTT	CAISGLDRRSLNTEAFF
TRBV3-1/TRBV3-2	-	TRBJ1-2	TRBD1	TGTGCCAGCAGCCAAGAGGAGGACAGGGGGGAACATGGCTACACCTTC	CASSQEEDRGEHGYTF
TRBV4-2	-	TRBJ1-2	-	TGTGCCAGCAGCCAAGACTATTTGGACATATATGGCTACACCTTC	CASSQDYLDIYGYTF
TRBV11-2	-	TRBJ1-2	-	TGTGCCAGCAGCCCCAGAGAGGGAAGAGGTGGCTACACCTTC	CASSPREGRGGYTF
TRBV27	-	TRBJ1-2	-	TGTGCCAGCAGCTTTAGCACAAACTATGGCTACACCTTC	CASSFSTNYGYTF
TRBV5-1	-	TRBJ2-2	TRBD1	TGCGCCAGCAGCCAACCAGGGGGCACCGGGGAGCTGTTTTTT	CASSQPGGTGELFF
TRBV5-1	-	TRBJ1-3	-	TGCGCCAGCAGCTTGGAGCACTCTGGAAACACCATATATTTT	CASSLEHSGNTIYF
TRBV5-1	-	TRBJ2-7	TRBD1	TGCGCCAGCAGCTTGGGGACAGGGCTGTACGAGCAGTACTTC	CASSLGTGLYEQYF
TRBV29-1	-	TRBJ2-5	-	TGCAGCGGCGCGGGACAGTCAGGGGAGACCCAGTACTTC	CSGAGQSGETQYF
TRBV18	-	TRBJ1-2	-	TGTGCCAGCTCACCACGCATACAAACTAACTATGGCTACACCTTC	CASSPRIQTNYGYTF
TRBV18	-	TRBJ1-1	-	TGTGCCAGCTCCGGGTCGATAAACACTGAAGCTTTCTTT	CASSGSINTEAFF
TRBV5-1	-	TRBJ1-2	TRBD1	TGCGCCAGCAGCTTGTTGGGACAGGATCGCTACACCTTC	CASSLLGQDRYTF
TRBV25-1	-	TRBJ2-3	-	TGTGCCAGCAAGGAGGGTTGGGCAGATACGCAGTATTTT	CASKEGWADTQYF
TRBV5-1	-	TRBJ1-1	-	TGCGCCAGCTCGCCCCCGGGCACTGAAGCTTTCTTT	CASSPPGTEAFF
TRBV27	few	TRBJ1-5	TRBD1	TGTGCCAGCAGACAGGGGTTGGGCAATCAGCCCCAGCATTTT	CASRQGLGNQPQHF
TRBV7-9	-	TRBJ1-1	-	TGTGCCAGCAGCTCCCCCAGTGGTCCTGAAGCTTTCTTT	CASSSPSGPEAFF
TRBV30	once	TRBJ2-7	TRBD1	TGTGCCTGGAGGCTGACAGGGGCCTCCTACGAGCAGTACTTC	CAWRLTGASYEQYF
TRBV7-9	-	TRBJ2-5	-	TGTGCCAGCAGCTTCTCAGGCTCCCAAGAGACCCAGTACTTC	CASSFSGSQETQYF
TRBV6-6	-	TRBJ2-1	TRBD2	TGTGCCAGCAGTCGGACTAGCGGGCTAGCATCCGGATCCTACAATGAGCAGTTCTTC	CASSRTSGLASGSYNEQFF
TRBV10-3	-	TRBJ1-4	-	TGTGCCATCAGTGGCTGGTTTGGGAGTGAAAAACTGTTTTTT	CAISGWFGSEKLFF
TRBV2	-	TRBJ2-7	TRBD1	TGTGCCAGCAGCCCCACCGGGACAGGGGCGGCCGAGCAGTACTTC	CASSPTGTGAAEQYF
TRBV7-9	-	TRBJ1-5	-	TGTGCCAGCAGCTTAGGGCAGGGGCCCCTCGGGTTT	CASSLGQGPLGF
TRBV7-2	-	TRBJ2-2	TRBD2	TGTGCCAGCAGCTTAGGGACTAGCGGGGGGGCCAGCACCGGGGAGCTGTTTTTT	CASSLGTSGGASTGELFF
TRBV5-1	few	TRBJ2-1	TRBD2	TGCGCCAGCAGCAACCCAGCGGGGGGGACCTACAATGAGCAGTTCTTC	CASSNPAGGTYNEQFF
TRBV18	-	TRBJ2-5	TRBD1	TGTGCCAGCTCACCAGACAGGGTCGGGTACCAAGAGACCCAGTACTTC	CASSPDRVGYQETQYF
TRBV6-5	-	TRBJ1-6	-	TGTGCCAGCAGTTACTCCGGGAGCTCCTATAATTCACCCCTCCACTTT	CASSYSGSSYNSPLHF
TRBV11-2	once	TRBJ2-7	TRBD1	TGTGCCAGCAGCTTAGGGACAGGGGGCTCCTACGAGCAGTACTTC	CASSLGTGGSYEQYF
TRBV7-2	few	TRBJ1-6	TRBD1	TGTGCCAGCAGCGAGACAGGGGGATATAATTCACCCCTCCACTTT	CASSETGGYNSPLHF
TRBV19	-	TRBJ1-1	TRBD1	TGTGCCAGTAGTATAGCTTTCGGGACAGGGGGTATGGAAGCTTTCTTT	CASSIAFGTGGMEAFF
TRBV20-1	few	TRBJ1-2	TRBD1	TGCAGTGCTACACAGGGGGGTGGCTACACCTTC	CSATQGGGYTF
TRBV6-5	-	TRBJ2-7	-	TGTGCCAGCCAAACGCAGGGTAGCTACGAGCAGTACTTC	CASQTQGSYEQYF
TRBV6-2/TRBV6-3	many	TRBJ1-5	TRBD1	TGTGCCAGCAGCCTGGGACAGTCGGGCCAGCCCCAGCATTTT	CASSLGQSGQPQHF
TRBV29-1	-	TRBJ2-7	TRBD1	TGCAGCGTCCGGGGACAGGGGTGGCACGAGCAGTACTTC	CSVRGQGWHEQYF
TRBV29-1	-	TRBJ1-2	-	TGCAGCGTTGTCGCGGGGGGCTATGGCTACACCTTC	CSVVAGGYGYTF